The sequence of this T cell receptor (beta chain) was determined in a study of T cells in Graves' hyperthyroidism and ophthalmopathy. Stable hyperthyroidism: no ophthalmopathy progression over 18 months of follow-up. There were TCR beta CDR3 regions amplified from RNA transcripts. The HTBI primer set was used in a first-round RT-PCR of the TCR CDR3. One entry per CDR3 protein results from TCRdb running MiXCR on the multiplex PCR reads. The sample lists approximately 590,000 distinct CDR3 sequences; around 16% were seen once. With regard to this clonotype: Its specificity is unknown.

Study-level results: Onset of ophthalmopathy came a median roughly 6.4 months after the model predicted it.

V was cut by 0 bases and J by 3 bases, with 14 bases left in between. Germline V gene sequence: CDR1 SGHDT, CDR2 YYEEEE. This CDR3 is 16 amino acids long. Material for sequencing was blood. This TCR was sampled from a woman in her twenties or thirties with Graves' hyperthyroidism. This chain joins TRBV5-6 and TRBJ2-3; TRBD1 is a possible D gene (5 bases). CDR3 nucleotides: TGTGCCAGCAGCTTGGCCTTCCAGGGTTATACAGATACGCAGTATTTT. Amino acid sequence: CASSLAFQGYTDTQYF.